The present T cell receptor beta chain was sequenced within a study of regulatory T cells in long-lasting Graves disease. The time point denotes: newly diagnosed GD, antithyroid drugs for less than 3 months. PBMCs provided the RNA from which the TCR library was made. Germline V lookup: CDR1 MNHEY, CDR2 SVGAGI. The CDR3 contains 16 residues. V was pared by 2 bases and J by 4 bases, with 11 bases of the junction left unmatched. This clonotype was counted between two and nine times. The authors built TCR beta libraries using iRepertoire HTBI primers and Arm-PCR of CDR3 regions. TCRdb recomputed calls from the multiplex PCR reads with MiXCR, one row per CDR3 protein. Here the sample spans 370,000 or so distinct CDR3 sequences, around 15% being singletons. This sample was also put to use in a study of T cells in Graves' hyperthyroidism and ophthalmopathy.

This receptor was taken from a woman between 18 and 30 years old with Graves disease. V usage is TRBV6-5 and J usage is TRBJ2-7; 7 nucleotides line up with TRBD2. The sample in question was peripheral blood mononuclear cells (PBMCs), obtained at new diagnosis, from a patient treated with antithyroid drugs. The CDR3 region is CASSYREEAGDYEQYF. The DNA for the CDR3 is TGTGCCAGCAGTTACCGCGAAGAGGCGGGGGATTACGAGCAGTACTTC.